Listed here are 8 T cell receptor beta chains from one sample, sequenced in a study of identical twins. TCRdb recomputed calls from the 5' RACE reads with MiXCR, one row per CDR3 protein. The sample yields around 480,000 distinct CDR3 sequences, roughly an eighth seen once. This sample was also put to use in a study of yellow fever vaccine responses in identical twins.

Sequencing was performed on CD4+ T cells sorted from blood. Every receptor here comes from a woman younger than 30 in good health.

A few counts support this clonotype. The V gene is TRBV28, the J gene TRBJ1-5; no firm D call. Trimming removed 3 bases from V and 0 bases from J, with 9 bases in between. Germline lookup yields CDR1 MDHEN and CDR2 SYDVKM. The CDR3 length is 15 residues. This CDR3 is CASSFVDHSNQPQHF. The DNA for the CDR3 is TGTGCCAGCAGTTTTGTGGACCATAGCAATCAGCCCCAGCATTTT.

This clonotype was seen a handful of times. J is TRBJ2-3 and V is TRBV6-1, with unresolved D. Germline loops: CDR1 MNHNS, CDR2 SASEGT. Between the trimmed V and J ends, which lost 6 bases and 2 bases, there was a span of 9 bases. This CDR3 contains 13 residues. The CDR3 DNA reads TGTGCCAGCAGCGAGGTCTACACAGATACGCAGTATTTT. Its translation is CASSEVYTDTQYF.

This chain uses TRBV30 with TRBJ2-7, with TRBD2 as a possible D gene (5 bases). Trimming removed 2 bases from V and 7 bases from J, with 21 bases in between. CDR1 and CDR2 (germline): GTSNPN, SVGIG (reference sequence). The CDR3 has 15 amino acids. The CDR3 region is CAWSRYGVALREQYF. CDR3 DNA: TGTGCCTGGAGTAGATACGGGGTTGCCCTACGAGAGCAGTACTTC.

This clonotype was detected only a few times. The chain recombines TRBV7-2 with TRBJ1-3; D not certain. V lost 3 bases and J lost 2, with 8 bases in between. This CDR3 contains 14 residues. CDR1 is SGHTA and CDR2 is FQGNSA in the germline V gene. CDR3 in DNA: TGTGCCAGCAGCTTCTATTCGACTGGAAACACCATATATTTT. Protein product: CASSFYSTGNTIYF. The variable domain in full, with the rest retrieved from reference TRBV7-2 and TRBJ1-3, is GAGVSQSPSNKVTEKGKDVELRCDPISGHTALYWYRQSLGQGLEFLIYFQGNSAPDKSGLPSDRFSAERTGGSVSTLTIQRTQQEDSAVYLCASSFYSTGNTIYFGEGSWLTVV.

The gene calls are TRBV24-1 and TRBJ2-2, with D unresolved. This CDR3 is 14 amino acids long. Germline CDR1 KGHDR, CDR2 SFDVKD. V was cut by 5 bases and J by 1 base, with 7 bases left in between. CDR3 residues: CATSALGNTGELFF. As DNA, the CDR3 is TGTGCCACCAGTGCCCTAGGGAACACCGGGGAGCTGTTTTTT.

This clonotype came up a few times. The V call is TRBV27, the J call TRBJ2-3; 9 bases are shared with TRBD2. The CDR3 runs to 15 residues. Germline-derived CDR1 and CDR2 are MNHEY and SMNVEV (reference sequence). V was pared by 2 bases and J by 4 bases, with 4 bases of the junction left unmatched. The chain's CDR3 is CASSLGTSKADTQYF. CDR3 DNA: TGTGCCAGCAGTTTAGGGACTAGCAAGGCAGATACGCAGTATTTT.

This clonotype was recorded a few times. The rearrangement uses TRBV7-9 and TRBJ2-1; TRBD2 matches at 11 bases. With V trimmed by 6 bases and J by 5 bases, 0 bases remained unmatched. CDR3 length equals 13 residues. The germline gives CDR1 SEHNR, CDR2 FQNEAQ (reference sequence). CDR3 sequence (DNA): TGTGCCAGCAGGGGACTAGCGGACAATGAGCAGTTCTTC. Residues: CASRGLADNEQFF.

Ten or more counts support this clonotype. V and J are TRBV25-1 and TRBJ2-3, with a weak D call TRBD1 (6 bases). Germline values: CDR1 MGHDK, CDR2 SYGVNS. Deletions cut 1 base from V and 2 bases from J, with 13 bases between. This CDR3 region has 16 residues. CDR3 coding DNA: TGTGCCAGCAGTGAATCGCGCAGGGGAAACACAGATACGCAGTATTTT. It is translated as CASSESRRGNTDTQYF. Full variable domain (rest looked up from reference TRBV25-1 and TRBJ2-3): EADIYQTPRYLVIGTGKKITLECSQTMGHDKMYWYQQDPGMELHLIHYSYGVNSTEKGDLSSESTVSRIRTEHFPLTLESARPSHTSQYLCASSESRRGNTDTQYFGPGTRLTVL.